This TCR beta chain was documented in a study of beta chain features in type 1 diabetes. Points on this clone: Its antigen is undetermined.

The authors reverse transcribed all of the isolated RNA, so sequencing captured expressed TCRB transcripts. The protocol was immunoSEQ multiplex PCR, while the TCRdb copy is restricted to in-frame clones and leaves out a portion. The data contain just over 600,000 clones, 15% to 17% of them seen just once; the ten biggest clones take up around 0.1%. General study points: Diminished insertions and augmented deletions at VDJ junctions characterized type 1 diabetes patients. Patients and controls would share equally any PCR tilt toward shorter templates.

The sample taken for sequencing was naive CD4+ T cells from blood. The clonotype comes from a man aged 18 to 30 in good health.

The chain's CDR3 is CASSISGVPPQHF. In DNA form, the CDR3 reads TGTGCCAGCAGTATCTCAGGGGTTCCGCCCCAGCATTTT. The V and J genes are TRBV28 and TRBJ1-5; D might be TRBD1 (6 bases). Trimming took 5 bases from V and 9 from J, leaving 14 bases between them. CDR1 and CDR2 (germline): MDHEN, SYDVKM. The CDR3 loop spans 13 amino acids.